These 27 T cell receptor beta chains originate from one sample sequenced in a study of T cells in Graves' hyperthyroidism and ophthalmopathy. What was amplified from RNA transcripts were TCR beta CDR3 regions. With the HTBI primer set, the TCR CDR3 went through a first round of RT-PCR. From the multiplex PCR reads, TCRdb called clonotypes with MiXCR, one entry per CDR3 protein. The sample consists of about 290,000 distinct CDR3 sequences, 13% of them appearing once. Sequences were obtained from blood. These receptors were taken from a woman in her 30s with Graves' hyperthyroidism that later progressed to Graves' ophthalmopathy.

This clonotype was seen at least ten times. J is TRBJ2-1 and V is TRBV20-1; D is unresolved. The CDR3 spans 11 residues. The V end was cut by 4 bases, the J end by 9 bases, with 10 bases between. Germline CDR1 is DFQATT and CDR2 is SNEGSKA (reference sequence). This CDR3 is CSANDASEQFF. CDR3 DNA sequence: TGCAGTGCTAACGACGCTAGTGAGCAGTTCTTC.

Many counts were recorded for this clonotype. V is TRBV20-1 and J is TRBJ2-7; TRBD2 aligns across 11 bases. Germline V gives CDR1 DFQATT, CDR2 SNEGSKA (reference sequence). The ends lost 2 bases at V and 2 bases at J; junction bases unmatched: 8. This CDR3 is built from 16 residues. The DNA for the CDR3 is TGCAGTGCTAGAAGCCCGGGACTAGCGGCCACCTACGAGCAGTACTTC. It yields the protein CSARSPGLAATYEQYF.

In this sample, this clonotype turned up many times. The CDR3 loop reads CASSLREAPYEQYF. In DNA, the CDR3 is TGTGCCAGCAGTCTCCGGGAGGCCCCCTACGAGCAGTACTTC. This chain connects TRBV27 to TRBJ2-7; TRBD2 matches at 7 bases. V lost 5 bases and J lost 2; bases outside the gene matches: 6. Germline lookup yields CDR1 MNHEY and CDR2 SMNVEV (reference sequence). This CDR3 contains 14 residues.

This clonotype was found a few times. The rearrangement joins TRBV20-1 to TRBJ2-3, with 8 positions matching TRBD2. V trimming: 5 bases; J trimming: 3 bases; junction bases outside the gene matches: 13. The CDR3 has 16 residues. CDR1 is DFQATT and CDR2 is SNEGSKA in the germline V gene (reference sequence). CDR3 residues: CSAPYRVAGFTDTQYF. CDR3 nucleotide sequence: TGCAGTGCTCCCTATAGGGTAGCGGGATTTACAGATACGCAGTATTTT.

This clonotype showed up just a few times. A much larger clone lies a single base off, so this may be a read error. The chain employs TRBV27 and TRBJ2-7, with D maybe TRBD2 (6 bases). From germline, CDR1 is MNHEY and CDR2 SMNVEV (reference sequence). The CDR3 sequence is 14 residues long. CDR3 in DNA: TGTGCCAGCAGTTTCGGGGGTCCCTCCTACGGGCAGTACTTC. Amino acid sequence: CASSFGGPSYGQYF.

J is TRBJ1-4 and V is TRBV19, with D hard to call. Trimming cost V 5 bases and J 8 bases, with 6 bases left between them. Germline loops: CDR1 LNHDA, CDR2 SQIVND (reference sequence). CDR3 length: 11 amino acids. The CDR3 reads CASSLSEKLFF. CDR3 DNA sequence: TGTGCCAGTAGTTTGTCCGAAAAACTGTTTTTT.

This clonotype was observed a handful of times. CDR3 protein: CASSRQVYEQYF. CDR3 DNA sequence: TGTGCCAGCAGTAGACAGGTCTACGAGCAGTACTTC. The V call is TRBV7-2, the J call TRBJ2-7; maybe TRBD1 (6 bases). CDR1 SGHTA and CDR2 FQGNSA come from the germline V gene. CDR3 length: 12 amino acids. The V end was cut by 6 bases, the J end by 3 bases, with 9 bases between.

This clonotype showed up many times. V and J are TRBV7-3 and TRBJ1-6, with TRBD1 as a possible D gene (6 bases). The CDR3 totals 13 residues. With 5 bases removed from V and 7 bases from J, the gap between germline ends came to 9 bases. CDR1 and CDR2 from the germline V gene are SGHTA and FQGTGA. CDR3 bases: TGTGCCAGCAGCGACGGACAGAATTCACCCCTCCACTTT. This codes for CASSDGQNSPLHF.

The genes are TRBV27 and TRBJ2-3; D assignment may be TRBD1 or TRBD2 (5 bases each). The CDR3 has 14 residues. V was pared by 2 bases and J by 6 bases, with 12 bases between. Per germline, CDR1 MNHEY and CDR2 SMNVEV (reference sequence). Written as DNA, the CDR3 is TGTGCCAGCAGTTTACTCCCCAGGGAGGATACGCAGTATTTT. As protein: CASSLLPREDTQYF.

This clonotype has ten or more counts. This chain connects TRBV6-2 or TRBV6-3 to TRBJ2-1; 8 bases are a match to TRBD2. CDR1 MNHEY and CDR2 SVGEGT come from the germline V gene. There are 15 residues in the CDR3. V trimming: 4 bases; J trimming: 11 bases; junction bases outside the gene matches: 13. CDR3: CASSFSTLAASKQFF. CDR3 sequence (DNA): TGTGCCAGCAGTTTCTCAACACTAGCGGCAAGTAAGCAGTTCTTC.

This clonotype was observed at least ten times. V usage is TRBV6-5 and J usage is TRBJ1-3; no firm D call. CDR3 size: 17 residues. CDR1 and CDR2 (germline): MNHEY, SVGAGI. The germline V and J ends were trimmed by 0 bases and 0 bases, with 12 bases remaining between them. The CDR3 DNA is TGTGCCAGCAGTTACTCCCCGGACGGCATCTCTGGAAACACCATATATTTT. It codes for CASSYSPDGISGNTIYF.

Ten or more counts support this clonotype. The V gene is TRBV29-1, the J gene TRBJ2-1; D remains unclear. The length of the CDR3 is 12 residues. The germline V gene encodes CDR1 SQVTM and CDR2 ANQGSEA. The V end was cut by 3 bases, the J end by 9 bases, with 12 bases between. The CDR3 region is CSVEGRWGEQFF. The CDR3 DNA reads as TGCAGCGTTGAGGGTAGGTGGGGTGAGCAGTTCTTC.

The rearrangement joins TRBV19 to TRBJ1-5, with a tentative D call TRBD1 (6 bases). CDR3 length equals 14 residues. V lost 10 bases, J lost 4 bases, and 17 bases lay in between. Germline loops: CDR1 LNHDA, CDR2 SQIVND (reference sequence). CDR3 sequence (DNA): TGTGCCACTCGGCCGGGACATGATAATCAGCCCCAGCATTTT. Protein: CATRPGHDNQPQHF.

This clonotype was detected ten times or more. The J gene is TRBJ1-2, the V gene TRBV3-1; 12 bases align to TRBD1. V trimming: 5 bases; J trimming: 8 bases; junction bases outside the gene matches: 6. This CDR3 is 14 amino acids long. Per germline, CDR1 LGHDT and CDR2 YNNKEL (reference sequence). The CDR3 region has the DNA TGTGCCAGCAGCGACCGGGACAGGGGGCCAGGCTACACCTTC. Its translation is CASSDRDRGPGYTF. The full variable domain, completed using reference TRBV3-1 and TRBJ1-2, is DTAVSQTPKYLVTQMGNDKSIKCEQNLGHDTMYWYKQDSKKFLKIMFSYNNKELIINETVPNRFSPKSPDKAHLNLHINSLELGDSAVYFCASSDRDRGPGYTFGSGTRLTVV.

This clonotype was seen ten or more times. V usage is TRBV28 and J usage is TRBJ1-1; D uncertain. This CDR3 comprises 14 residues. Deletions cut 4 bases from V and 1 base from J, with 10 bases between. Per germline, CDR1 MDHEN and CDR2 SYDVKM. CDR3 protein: CASSYGTKNTEAFF. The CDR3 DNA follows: TGTGCCAGCAGTTATGGCACCAAGAACACTGAAGCTTTCTTT.

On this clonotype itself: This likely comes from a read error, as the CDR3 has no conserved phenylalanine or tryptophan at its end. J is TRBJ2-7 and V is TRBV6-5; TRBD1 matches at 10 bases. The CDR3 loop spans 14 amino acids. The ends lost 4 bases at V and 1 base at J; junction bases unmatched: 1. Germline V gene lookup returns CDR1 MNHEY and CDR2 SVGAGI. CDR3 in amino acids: CASSSDRGSYEQYI. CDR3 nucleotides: TGTGCCAGCAGTTCGGACAGGGGGTCCTACGAGCAGTACATC.

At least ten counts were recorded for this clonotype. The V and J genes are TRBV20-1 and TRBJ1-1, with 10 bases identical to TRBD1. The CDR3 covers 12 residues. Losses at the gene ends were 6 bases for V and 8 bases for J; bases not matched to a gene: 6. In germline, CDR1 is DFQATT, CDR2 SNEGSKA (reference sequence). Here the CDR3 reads CSAETGGSEAFF. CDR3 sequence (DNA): TGCAGTGCGGAGACAGGGGGCTCAGAAGCTTTCTTT.

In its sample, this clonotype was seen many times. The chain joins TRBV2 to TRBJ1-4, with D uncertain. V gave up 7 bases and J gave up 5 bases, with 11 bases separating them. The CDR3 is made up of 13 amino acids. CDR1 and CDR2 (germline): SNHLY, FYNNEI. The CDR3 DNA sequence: TGTGCCAGCAAGGCCTTCGAGAATGAAAAACTGTTTTTT. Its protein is CASKAFENEKLFF.

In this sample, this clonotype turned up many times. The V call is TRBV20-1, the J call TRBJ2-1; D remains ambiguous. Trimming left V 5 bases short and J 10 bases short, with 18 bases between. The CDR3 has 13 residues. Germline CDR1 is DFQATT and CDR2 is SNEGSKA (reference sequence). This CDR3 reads CSAEGFVSREQFF. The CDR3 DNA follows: TGCAGTGCTGAAGGCTTTGTGTCCCGCGAGCAGTTCTTC.

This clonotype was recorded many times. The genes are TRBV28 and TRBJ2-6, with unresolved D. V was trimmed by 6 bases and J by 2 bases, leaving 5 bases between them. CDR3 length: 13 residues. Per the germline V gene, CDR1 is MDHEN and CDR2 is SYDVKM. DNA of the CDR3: TGTGCCAGCAGAAGCGCTGGGGCCAACGTCCTGACTTTC. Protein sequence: CASRSAGANVLTF.

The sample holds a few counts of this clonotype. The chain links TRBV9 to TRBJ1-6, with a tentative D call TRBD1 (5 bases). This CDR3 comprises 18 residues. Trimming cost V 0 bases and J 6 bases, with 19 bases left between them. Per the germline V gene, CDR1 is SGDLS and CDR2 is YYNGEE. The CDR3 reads CASSVEPGPGGGNSPLHF. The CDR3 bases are TGTGCCAGCAGCGTAGAACCAGGTCCTGGGGGAGGTAATTCACCCCTCCACTTT.

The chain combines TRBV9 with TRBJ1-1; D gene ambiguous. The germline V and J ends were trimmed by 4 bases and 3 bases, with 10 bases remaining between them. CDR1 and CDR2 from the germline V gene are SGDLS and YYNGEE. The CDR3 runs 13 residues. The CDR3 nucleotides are TGTGCCAGCAGCTTTCAACAGTACACTGAAGCTTTCTTT. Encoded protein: CASSFQQYTEAFF.

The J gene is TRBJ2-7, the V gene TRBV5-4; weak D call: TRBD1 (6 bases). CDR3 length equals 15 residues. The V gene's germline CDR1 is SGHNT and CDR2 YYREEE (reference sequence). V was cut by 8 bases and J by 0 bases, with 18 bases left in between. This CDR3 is CASSIQGRFSYEQYF. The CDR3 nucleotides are TGTGCCAGTTCGATACAGGGCCGATTCTCCTACGAGCAGTACTTC.

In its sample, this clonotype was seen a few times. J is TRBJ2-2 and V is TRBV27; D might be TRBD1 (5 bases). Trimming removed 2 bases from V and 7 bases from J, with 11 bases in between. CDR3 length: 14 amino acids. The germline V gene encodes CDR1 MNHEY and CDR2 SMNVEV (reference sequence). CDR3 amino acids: CASSLNPGYGELFF. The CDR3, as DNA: TGTGCCAGCAGTTTAAACCCAGGGTACGGGGAGCTGTTTTTT.

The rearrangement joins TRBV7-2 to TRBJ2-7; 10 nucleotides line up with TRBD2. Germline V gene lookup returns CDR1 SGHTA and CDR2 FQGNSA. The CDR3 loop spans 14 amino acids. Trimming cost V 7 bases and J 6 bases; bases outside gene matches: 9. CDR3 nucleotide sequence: TGTGCCAGCAACCCTAGCGGGGGCCTCGTCGAGCAGTACTTC. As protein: CASNPSGGLVEQYF.

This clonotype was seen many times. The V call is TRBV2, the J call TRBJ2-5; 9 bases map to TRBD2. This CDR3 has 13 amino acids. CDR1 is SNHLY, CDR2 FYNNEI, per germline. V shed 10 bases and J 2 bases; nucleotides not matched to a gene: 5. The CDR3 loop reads CATWAGGQETQYF. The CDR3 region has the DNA TGTGCCACTTGGGCGGGAGGGCAAGAGACCCAGTACTTC.

The CDR3 loop reads CASGVRIDEQFF. The CDR3 DNA is TGTGCCAGCGGAGTTAGGATCGATGAGCAGTTCTTC. The rearrangement uses TRBV7-9 and TRBJ2-1; D ambiguous. V gave up 8 bases and J gave up 8 bases, with 13 bases separating them. The germline CDR1 and CDR2 sequences are SEHNR and FQNEAQ (reference sequence). This CDR3 contains 12 residues.